These 13 T cell receptor beta chains share one sample of origin, sequenced in a study of blood T cell repertoires in COVID-19. TCRdb's copy holds only in-frame clones and misses some; the assay was immunoSEQ multiplex PCR. The sample lists some 260,000 clones; 65% to 90% were seen once. Sequenced input: PBMCs or T cells enriched from blood (not recorded which). These receptors were obtained from a man aged 40-49 years who had recovered from COVID-19.

This chain joins TRBV14 and TRBJ1-3; D might be TRBD1 (5 bases). The germline V and J ends were trimmed by 2 bases and 4 bases, with 9 bases remaining between them. The CDR3 totals 14 residues. Germline-derived CDR1 and CDR2 are SGHDN and FVKESK. The CDR3 sequence is CASSQWTLGNTIYF. The CDR3 DNA is TGTGCCAGCAGCCAATGGACACTAGGAAACACCATATATTTT.

Regarding this clone: This sample also contains other DNA sequences that code for the same CDR3. J is TRBJ2-7 and V is TRBV5-1; TRBD1 matches at 12 bases. V gave up 2 bases and J gave up 5 bases; unmatched junction bases: 5. The CDR3 sequence is 15 residues long. CDR1 and CDR2 from the germline V gene are SGHRS and YFSETQ. This CDR3 is CASSLSGTGGDEQYF. CDR3 nucleotides: TGCGCCAGCAGCTTATCCGGGACAGGGGGCGACGAGCAGTACTTC.

DNA of the CDR3: TGTGCCAGCAGTTCCGGGACTAGCGGGAGGATTTACGAGCAGTACTTC. It specifies CASSSGTSGRIYEQYF. The rearrangement joins TRBV27 to TRBJ2-7, with TRBD2 matching over 15 bases. There are 16 residues in the CDR3. Germline CDR1 MNHEY, CDR2 SMNVEV (reference sequence). V lost 4 bases, J lost 4 bases, and 5 bases stayed unmatched.

The DNA of the CDR3 is TGCGCCAGCAGTCATAGACCGGACCTGACTAGCGGGAGGCTAACAGATACGCAGTATTTT. It is translated as CASSHRPDLTSGRLTDTQYF. The chain recombines TRBV23-1 with TRBJ2-3, with TRBD2 matching 13 bases. TRBV23-1 is assigned to the ORF class and has an uncertain function. V lost 3 bases, J lost 3 bases, and 15 bases stayed unmatched. The CDR3 is made up of 20 amino acids.

The V call is TRBV7-2, the J call TRBJ1-5; 8 bases are shared with TRBD1. This CDR3 comprises 17 residues. The V segment lost 1 base and the J segment 1 base; nucleotides outside the gene matches: 6. In germline, CDR1 is SGHTA, CDR2 FQGNSA. CDR3 sequence (DNA): TGTGCCAGCAGCTTAGGGCAGGGGGCGCGGAGCAATCAGCCCCAGCATTTT. As protein: CASSLGQGARSNQPQHF.

The chain has TRBV12-3 or TRBV12-4 and TRBJ2-1; D remains ambiguous. The CDR3 is 12 amino acids. The V and J ends lost 3 bases and 4 bases respectively, with 4 bases between them. In DNA form, the CDR3 reads TGTGCCAGCAGTTTTGTATACAATGAGCAGTTCTTC. Translated, it gives CASSFVYNEQFF.

The chain is built from TRBV7-2 and TRBJ2-1; D not resolved. Germline CDR1 is SGHTA and CDR2 is FQGNSA. The CDR3 runs to 14 residues. Trimming took off 0 bases at V and 9 bases at J, with 12 bases between the two ends. The CDR3 loop reads CASSLASGTGEQFF. CDR3 in DNA: TGTGCCAGCAGCTTAGCGAGTGGTACGGGTGAGCAGTTCTTC.

CDR3 sequence: CASSQEKRGGRNEQFF. CDR3 nucleotides: TGTGCCAGCAGCCAAGAGAAGCGGGGGGGCAGGAATGAGCAGTTCTTC. The gene calls are TRBV3-1 (or the pseudogene TRBV3-2) and TRBJ2-1, with 10 bases that match TRBD2. Germline trimming cut 0 bases from V and 7 bases from J; bases unmatched to any gene: 6. Germline V gene data show CDR1 as LGHDT and CDR2 as YNNKEL (reference sequence). This CDR3 is 16 amino acids long.

This clone was seen only a few times. CDR3 nucleotide sequence: TGTGCCAGCAGCTTAAGCAACAGCGGGTTGTACGAGCAGTACTTC. Its protein product is CASSLSNSGLYEQYF. The chain recombines TRBV11-2 with TRBJ2-7; D possibly corresponds to TRBD2 (6 bases). V shed 2 bases and J shed 4 bases, with 15 bases lying between them. Germline CDR1 and CDR2: SGHAT and FQNNGV. The CDR3 loop spans 15 amino acids.

This clone was counted a few times. The rearrangement uses TRBV30 and TRBJ1-6; D gene unclear. The V and J ends lost 3 bases and 14 bases respectively, with 20 bases between them. CDR1 is GTSNPN and CDR2 is SVGIG in the germline V gene (reference sequence). This CDR3 has 14 amino acids. The CDR3 nucleotides read TGTGCCTGGAGCTTAGGACTGCCAGATGAGGCCCTCCACTTT. Its translation: CAWSLGLPDEALHF.

The chain recombines TRBV10-3 with TRBJ1-1, with D maybe TRBD1 (5 bases). The ends were cut back, 7 bases at V and 3 bases at J, with 15 bases in the middle. From germline, CDR1 is ENHRY and CDR2 SYGVKD. CDR3 length equals 14 residues. CDR3 DNA: TGTGCCATCAAGCAGCAGGGTTTGGACACTGAAGCTTTCTTT. It encodes CAIKQQGLDTEAFF.

The V gene is TRBV9, the J gene TRBJ2-3; 14 bases are shared with TRBD2. J was trimmed by 3 bases and V by 3 bases; bases with no gene match: 3. This CDR3 comprises 16 residues. Germline values: CDR1 SGDLS, CDR2 YYNGEE. The CDR3: CASSDRTSGGTDTQYF. The CDR3 bases are TGTGCCAGCAGCGACCGGACTAGCGGGGGGACAGATACGCAGTATTTT.

V is TRBV5-5 and J is TRBJ2-7; maybe TRBD1 (7 bases). Germline V gene sequence: CDR1 SGHKS, CDR2 YYEKEE (reference sequence). The CDR3 extends over 15 amino acids. Trimming cost V 4 bases and J 5 bases, with 19 bases left between them. The CDR3 here is CASSRQGEPGDEQYF. The CDR3 DNA sequence: TGTGCCAGCAGCCGCCAGGGGGAACCGGGGGACGAGCAGTACTTC. Variable domain in full (rest from reference TRBV5-5 and TRBJ2-7): DAGVTQSPTHLIKTRGQQVTLRCSPISGHKSVSWYQQVLGQGPQFIFQYYEKEERGRGNFPDRFSARQFPNYSSELNVNALLLGDSALYLCASSRQGEPGDEQYFGPGTRLTVT.